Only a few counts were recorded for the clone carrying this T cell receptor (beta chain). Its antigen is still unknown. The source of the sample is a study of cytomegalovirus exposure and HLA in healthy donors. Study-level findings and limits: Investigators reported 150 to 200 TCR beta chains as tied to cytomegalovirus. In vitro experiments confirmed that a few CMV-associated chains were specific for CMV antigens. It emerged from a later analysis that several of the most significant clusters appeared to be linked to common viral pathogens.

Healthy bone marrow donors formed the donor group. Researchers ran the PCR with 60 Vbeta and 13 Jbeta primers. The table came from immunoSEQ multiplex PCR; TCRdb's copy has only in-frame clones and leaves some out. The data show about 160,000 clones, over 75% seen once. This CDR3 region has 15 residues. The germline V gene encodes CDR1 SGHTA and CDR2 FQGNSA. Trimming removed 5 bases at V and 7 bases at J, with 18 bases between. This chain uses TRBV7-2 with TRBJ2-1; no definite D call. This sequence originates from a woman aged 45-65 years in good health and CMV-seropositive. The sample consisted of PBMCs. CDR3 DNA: TGTGCCAGCAGCCCCCGGCGCACCCTCGGGAATGAGCAGTTCTTC. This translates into CASSPRRTLGNEQFF.